Listed here are 18 T cell receptor beta chains from one sample, sequenced in a study of T cells in Graves' hyperthyroidism and ophthalmopathy (dated 2019 in TCRdb). Libraries were prepared through multiplex PCR. The instrument given in TCRdb is Illumina HiSeq 2000. The TCR beta CDR3 regions were amplified from the RNA transcripts. The TCR CDR3 was subjected to a first round of RT-PCR using the HTBI primer set and the Qiagen OneStep RT-PCR kit. Clones were called with MiXCR by TCRdb after fastp trimmed the public reads at Q25, and only in-frame beta chains were retained. Each record represents a unique CDR3 protein, reported with the most common genes and DNA among its rows. In this sample the table shows some 500,000 distinct CDR3 sequences, approximately 15% of which occur a single time. The ten largest clones add up to 15% to 20% of the sample. The sequenced material came from blood. The receptors here all came from a woman aged 18-29 years with Graves' hyperthyroidism.

The chain recombines TRBV19 with TRBJ2-5; 7 bases are shared with TRBD1. This CDR3 is 15 amino acids long. J lost 5 bases, V lost 5 bases, and 11 bases had no gene match. Germline lookup yields CDR1 LNHDA and CDR2 SQIVND (reference sequence). This CDR3 reads CASSVGQAPRETQYF. The CDR3 DNA reads TGTGCCAGTAGTGTCGGACAGGCCCCTAGGGAGACCCAGTACTTC.

There are many counts of this clonotype. The J gene is TRBJ1-5, the V gene TRBV18; weak D call: TRBD1 (6 bases). The V and J ends lost 2 bases and 3 bases respectively, with 8 bases between them. This CDR3 comprises 14 residues. Looked up from germline, CDR1 is KGHSH and CDR2 is LQKENI. The CDR3 reads CASSPGQTNQPQHF. CDR3 DNA: TGTGCCAGCTCACCAGGACAGACCAATCAGCCCCAGCATTTT.

This clonotype is a singleton in its sample. The chain employs TRBV7-9 and TRBJ1-3, with 7 bases fitting TRBD1. Germline V gene data show CDR1 as SEHNR and CDR2 as FQNEAQ (reference sequence). CDR3 size: 16 residues. The J segment lost 1 base and the V segment lost 1 base, leaving 4 bases of the junction unmatched. CDR3 bases: TGTGCCAGCAGCTTAGTAGGGGGCGCTTCTGGAAACACCATATATTTT. It specifies CASSLVGGASGNTIYF.

This clonotype was found many times. The V gene is TRBV11-3, the J gene TRBJ2-7; D remains ambiguous. Trimming shortened V by 3 bases and J by 0 bases, and 9 bases separated the two germline ends. The CDR3 contains 14 residues. Per germline, CDR1 SGHNT and CDR2 YENEEA. As DNA, the CDR3 is TGTGCCAGCAGCTTTAACCCCACCTCCTACGAGCAGTACTTC. Amino acid sequence: CASSFNPTSYEQYF. The complete variable domain, with remaining parts taken from reference TRBV11-3 and TRBJ2-7, reads EAGVVQSPRYKIIEKKQPVAFWCNPISGHNTLYWYLQNLGQGPELLIRYENEEAVDDSQLPKDRFSAERLKGVDSTLKIQPAELGDSAVYLCASSFNPTSYEQYFGPGTRLTVT.

The rearrangement uses TRBV27 and TRBJ2-3, with a weak D call TRBD2 (6 bases). The CDR3 has 16 residues. The V gene lost 2 bases and the J gene lost 0 bases, with 12 bases spanning the gap. Per germline, CDR1 MNHEY and CDR2 SMNVEV (reference sequence). The CDR3 DNA reads as TGTGCCAGCAGTTTACTTAGCGGACTCAGCACAGATACGCAGTATTTT. Protein product: CASSLLSGLSTDTQYF.

J is TRBJ2-7 and V is TRBV10-3, with no clear D. V gave up 3 bases and J gave up 3 bases, with 15 bases separating them. The CDR3 has 15 residues. CDR1 and CDR2 from the germline V gene are ENHRY and SYGVKD. CDR3 region: CAISDPLETNYEQYF. Written as DNA, the CDR3 is TGTGCCATCAGTGACCCTCTAGAAACCAACTACGAGCAGTACTTC.

This chain connects TRBV9 to TRBJ1-1; possible D gene TRBD1, 5 bases. Germline V gene sequence: CDR1 SGDLS, CDR2 YYNGEE. With 0 bases removed from V and 4 bases from J, the gap between germline ends came to 13 bases. The CDR3 totals 15 residues. CDR3 loop: CASSVGGHDSTEAFF. The DNA of the CDR3 is TGTGCCAGCAGCGTAGGGGGCCACGACAGCACTGAAGCTTTCTTT. Filled out from reference TRBV9 and TRBJ1-1, the complete variable domain reads DSGVTQTPKHLITATGQRVTLRCSPRSGDLSVYWYQQSLDQGLQFLIQYYNGEERAKGNILERFSAQQFPDLHSELNLSSLELGDSALYFCASSVGGHDSTEAFFGQGTRLTVV.

This clonotype was seen more than once but under ten times. CDR3 nucleotide sequence: TGTGCCAGCAGTGAACTAGGGGAAACCATCTATGGCTACACCTTC. Translation gives CASSELGETIYGYTF. The chain has TRBV25-1 and TRBJ1-2; tentatively, D is TRBD1 (5 bases). Germline V CDR1 and CDR2: MGHDK, SYGVNS. The CDR3 totals 15 residues. V was pared by 2 bases and J by 4 bases, with 14 bases between.

This clonotype has a count of ten or more. The CDR3 DNA is TGTGCCAGCAGTTTATCTATCGGGAACACTGAAGCTTTCTTT. Protein: CASSLSIGNTEAFF. The rearrangement joins TRBV27 to TRBJ1-1; D remains unclear. Trimming took off 0 bases at V and 1 base at J, with 6 bases between the two ends. Germline CDR1 reads MNHEY; CDR2 reads SMNVEV (reference sequence). The CDR3 is 14 residues long.

This clonotype was picked up many times. J is TRBJ2-3 and V is TRBV20-1; the match to TRBD2 covers 10 bases. Germline V CDR1 and CDR2: DFQATT, SNEGSKA (reference sequence). The CDR3 sequence is 16 residues long. J lost 2 bases, V lost 0 bases, and 5 bases had no gene match. The CDR3 spells CSARDFLAGATDTQYF. CDR3 DNA sequence: TGCAGTGCTAGAGATTTCCTAGCGGGAGCCACAGATACGCAGTATTTT.

The rearrangement links TRBV27 to TRBJ1-5, with 9 bases fitting TRBD1. V lost 4 bases and J lost 4; bases outside the gene matches: 8. Germline CDR1 MNHEY, CDR2 SMNVEV (reference sequence). The CDR3 has 16 residues. As DNA, the CDR3 is TGTGCCAGCAGTTCTAGGACAGGGGCGAGGAATCAGCCCCAGCATTTT. It translates to CASSSRTGARNQPQHF.

This clonotype was picked up many times. The V gene is TRBV27, the J gene TRBJ2-7, with TRBD1 identical over 7 bases. V trimming: 5 bases; J trimming: 5 bases; junction bases outside the gene matches: 6. The CDR3 is made up of 13 amino acids. CDR1 is MNHEY, CDR2 SMNVEV, per germline (reference sequence). The CDR3 DNA sequence: TGTGCCAGCAGTCCGACAGGGCACCACGAGCAGTACGTC. Residues: CASSPTGHHEQYV.

This clonotype has at least ten counts. This rearrangement joins TRBV6-1 to TRBJ2-3; TRBD2 matches at 12 bases. This CDR3 has 19 amino acids. Germline-derived CDR1 and CDR2 are MNHNS and SASEGT. V lost 5 bases to trimming and J lost 2 bases; unmatched junction nucleotides: 14. The CDR3, as DNA: TGTGCCAGCAGTCGTAGTACCGGGACTAGCGGGTCCCTCACAGATACGCAGTATTTT. Its protein product is CASSRSTGTSGSLTDTQYF.

There are many counts of this clonotype. The CDR3 nucleotides read TGTGCCAGCAGCTCCTTCGCTAGCGGGAGGGCCTACAATGAGCAGTTCTTC. Translation: CASSSFASGRAYNEQFF. The rearrangement links TRBV11-2 to TRBJ2-1; 12 bases line up with TRBD2. The CDR3 length is 17 residues. Germline CDR1 reads SGHAT; CDR2 reads FQNNGV. V was pared by 4 bases and J by 2 bases, with 6 bases of the junction left unmatched.

The table lists this clonotype with a few counts. The chain carries TRBV7-9 and TRBJ1-3; D uncertain. The CDR3 has 15 residues. The germline V gene has CDR1 SEHNR and CDR2 FQNEAQ (reference sequence). V lost 4 bases and J lost 0, with 10 bases in between. CDR3: CASSSSWFSGNTIYF. Here the CDR3 DNA reads TGTGCCAGCAGCTCTTCTTGGTTCTCTGGAAACACCATATATTTT.

This clonotype was picked up a small number of times. This chain joins TRBV10-1 and TRBJ1-1; no reliable D call. The CDR3 has 15 residues. The V end lost 6 bases, the J end lost 1 base, and 15 bases lay between the germline ends. Germline values: CDR1 WNHNN, CDR2 SYGVQD (reference sequence). CDR3 nucleotides: TGCGCCAGCAGCTCTGGTGGCAGTCCGAACACTGAAGCTTTCTTT. Its protein is CASSSGGSPNTEAFF.

This chain joins TRBV7-2 and TRBJ2-3, with D possibly being TRBD2 (7 bases). The CDR3 extends over 17 amino acids. In germline, CDR1 is SGHTA, CDR2 FQGNSA. The V end was cut by 5 bases, the J end by 3 bases, with 21 bases between. CDR3 protein: CASSVQAGAGVTDTQYF. Here the CDR3 DNA reads TGTGCCAGCAGCGTCCAGGCAGGGGCGGGAGTAACAGATACGCAGTATTTT.

The J gene is TRBJ2-1, the V gene TRBV12-5; TRBD2 is a possible D gene (5 bases). CDR1 and CDR2 (germline): LGHNT, FRNRAP. The CDR3 has 16 amino acids. The CDR3 sequence: CPSGLNGKIGYNEQFF. CDR3 in DNA: TGTCCCAGTGGTTTAAACGGGAAAATAGGATACAATGAGCAGTTCTTC.